This T cell receptor (beta chain) was retrieved from a study of regulatory T cells in long-lasting Graves disease. Time point reported: newly diagnosed GD, antithyroid drugs for less than 3 months. Making the TCR library involved RNA that had been extracted from PBMCs. Per American Thyroid Association guidelines, Graves' disease was diagnosed. Through Arm-PCR of CDR3 regions and iRepertoire HTBI primers, TCR beta libraries were built. One entry per CDR3 protein, called by TCRdb with MiXCR from the multiplex PCR reads. The repertoire holds about 620,000 distinct CDR3 sequences, with under 20% as singletons. This clonotype was seen at least ten times. The sample was also linked to a second study, of T cells in Graves' hyperthyroidism and ophthalmopathy. That work states: When the TCR CDR3 underwent first-round RT-PCR, the HTBI primer set was used.

This specimen consisted of peripheral blood mononuclear cells (PBMCs), obtained at new diagnosis, from a patient treated with antithyroid drugs. This receptor was taken from a woman in her 30s with Graves disease.

CDR3 DNA sequence: TGTGCCAGCAGCTTTGGTTCCCCGTCCTACGAGCAGTACTTC. It translates to CASSFGSPSYEQYF. This chain uses TRBV11-2 with TRBJ2-7, with unresolved D. Trimming took 3 bases from V and 1 from J, leaving 10 bases between them. Germline-derived CDR1 and CDR2 are SGHAT and FQNNGV. This CDR3 spans 14 amino acids.